The 32 T cell receptor beta chains in this list originate from one sample, sequenced in a study of cytomegalovirus exposure and HLA in healthy donors (dated by TCRdb to the late 2010s). To prepare the library, the immunoSEQ multiplex PCR assay was applied. A mixture of 60 forward primers for TCR Vbeta segments and 13 reverse primers for TCR Jbeta segments was used in the multiplex PCR. TCRdb stores this immuneACCESS table with in-frame sequences only. Part of the clones is absent; in the studies checked, under half of the shortfall reflects unresolved V genes, and no reason is known for the rest. The sample contains 150,000 to 200,000 clones, about 80% of them found a single time. The ten top clones hold less than 2.5% of the sample. Sequencing was carried out using PBMCs. Receptors were obtained from a woman in her 50s in good health and CMV-seronegative.

The gene calls are TRBV28 and TRBJ1-1, with 8 bases lining up with TRBD1. Germline V gene data show CDR1 as MDHEN and CDR2 as SYDVKM. CDR3 length: 15 amino acids. J was trimmed by 10 bases and V by 6 bases; bases with no gene match: 16. Here the CDR3 reads CASSLPRGQGRGAFF. As DNA, the CDR3 is TGTGCCAGCAGCCTCCCCCGAGGACAGGGACGGGGAGCTTTCTTT.

This clone occurred a few times. The J gene is TRBJ2-5, the V gene TRBV4-1; no firm D call. In germline, CDR1 is MGHRA, CDR2 YSYEKL. V lost 4 bases and J lost 5, with 11 bases in between. This CDR3 region has 13 residues. The CDR3 here is CASSRQFMETQYF. The CDR3 DNA sequence: TGCGCCAGCAGCCGCCAGTTCATGGAGACCCAGTACTTC.

The J gene is TRBJ2-7, the V gene TRBV28; 10 positions match TRBD1. Germline V lookup: CDR1 MDHEN, CDR2 SYDVKM. The CDR3 sequence is 15 residues long. V shed 3 bases, J shed 3 bases, and the junction held 5 bases outside the gene matches. For the CDR3, the DNA is TGTGCCAGCAGTTTCCTGGACAGGGGGTACTACGAGCAGTACTTC. Translated: CASSFLDRGYYEQYF. The whole variable domain, filled in from reference TRBV28 and TRBJ2-7, reads DVKVTQSSRYLVKRTGEKVFLECVQDMDHENMFWYRQDPGLGLRLIYFSYDVKMKEKGDIPEGYSVSREKKERFSLILESASTNQTSMYLCASSFLDRGYYEQYFGPGTRLTVT.

The V gene is TRBV28, the J gene TRBJ2-7, with TRBD1 identical over 8 bases. CDR1 MDHEN and CDR2 SYDVKM come from the germline V gene. This CDR3 region has 16 residues. V shed 1 base, J shed 2 bases, and the junction held 7 bases outside the gene matches. CDR3 sequence: CASSLSDRGYAYEQYF. CDR3 nucleotides: TGTGCCAGCAGTTTATCTGACAGGGGCTATGCCTACGAGCAGTACTTC.

The V gene is TRBV27, the J gene TRBJ2-2, with a tentative D call TRBD1 (6 bases). CDR3 length equals 14 residues. V shed 5 bases and J shed 7 bases, with 14 bases lying between them. The germline V gene encodes CDR1 MNHEY and CDR2 SMNVEV (reference sequence). The CDR3 reads CASSPPTGLGELFF. CDR3 sequence (DNA): TGTGCCAGCAGTCCCCCTACAGGGCTCGGGGAGCTGTTTTTT.

This clone was recorded a few times. The genes are TRBV19 and TRBJ2-1; 7 bases are a match to TRBD2. Trimming removed 5 bases from V and 0 bases from J; junction bases left unmatched: 7. Germline CDR1 LNHDA, CDR2 SQIVND (reference sequence). The CDR3 loop spans 16 amino acids. The CDR3 protein is CASSAPGGYSYNEQFF. The CDR3, as DNA: TGTGCCAGTAGTGCCCCCGGGGGGTACTCCTACAATGAGCAGTTCTTC.

The J gene is TRBJ2-3, the V gene TRBV4-3, with 8 bases identical to TRBD1. J gave up 4 bases and V 2 bases, and 5 bases lay outside the gene matches. The CDR3 extends over 15 amino acids. Germline CDR1 LGHNA, CDR2 YSLEER. This CDR3 is CASSQQGAQSDTQYF. Written as DNA, the CDR3 is TGCGCCAGCAGCCAACAGGGGGCGCAATCAGATACGCAGTATTTT.

V and J are TRBV28 and TRBJ2-3, with D uncertain. The CDR3 consists of 14 residues. V lost 5 bases and J lost 1, with 10 bases in between. Germline V gene data show CDR1 as MDHEN and CDR2 as SYDVKM. The CDR3 protein is CASSHPVGTDTQYF. The CDR3 DNA is TGTGCCAGCAGTCACCCCGTAGGCACAGATACGCAGTATTTT.

V is TRBV6-5 and J is TRBJ2-1; TRBD2 matches 7 bases. V dropped 0 bases and J dropped 5; count of bases not matched to a gene: 7. There are 16 residues in the CDR3. CDR1 is MNHEY, CDR2 SVGAGI, per germline. The CDR3 DNA sequence: TGTGCCAGCAGTTACTCGATTAGCGGGTACGACAATGAGCAGTTCTTC. This encodes CASSYSISGYDNEQFF.

This clone came up once. The gene calls are TRBV6-5 and TRBJ1-3; D is unresolved. The ends were cut back, 0 bases at V and 0 bases at J, with 9 bases in the middle. This CDR3 contains 16 residues. Germline CDR1 and CDR2: MNHEY and SVGAGI. The CDR3 nucleotides read TGTGCCAGCAGTTACTCGGCCTTCGACTCTGGAAACACCATATATTTT. Its translation is CASSYSAFDSGNTIYF.

The gene calls are TRBV6-1 and TRBJ1-6, with 8 bases lining up with TRBD1. The CDR3 consists of 14 residues. V gave up 0 bases and J gave up 9 bases; unmatched junction bases: 1. Germline CDR1 is MNHNS and CDR2 is SASEGT. For the CDR3, the DNA is TGTGCCAGCAGTGAAGCGGGGACAGGTTCACCCCTCCACTTT. Encoded protein: CASSEAGTGSPLHF.

In its sample, this clone was seen a few times. The genes are TRBV28 and TRBJ1-4; perhaps TRBD1 as D (6 bases). V gave up 5 bases and J gave up 3 bases, with 10 bases separating them. The V gene's germline CDR1 is MDHEN and CDR2 SYDVKM. The CDR3 is 14 residues long. The CDR3 sequence: CASSTQGANEKLFF. The CDR3 DNA sequence: TGTGCCAGCAGTACACAGGGAGCTAATGAAAAACTGTTTTTT.

The CDR3 loop reads CASISAGGPEQYF. DNA of the CDR3: TGTGCCAGCATAAGCGCGGGAGGGCCCGAGCAGTACTTC. The V call is TRBV6-1, the J call TRBJ2-7; TRBD2 matches 9 bases. The CDR3 covers 13 residues. Unmatched junction bases numbered 7, after V lost 7 bases and J lost 6 bases. Germline-derived CDR1 and CDR2 are MNHNS and SASEGT.

A single count supports this clone. The chain joins TRBV11-2 to TRBJ1-1; 8 bases align to TRBD1. The CDR3 runs 14 residues. Looked up from germline, CDR1 is SGHAT and CDR2 is FQNNGV. V shed 7 bases and J 1 base; nucleotides not matched to a gene: 5. CDR3 bases: TGTGCCAGCACCAGGACAGGGCCGAACACTGAAGCTTTCTTT. Its protein is CASTRTGPNTEAFF.

V and J are TRBV7-9 and TRBJ2-3, with TRBD2 matching 10 bases. V dropped 5 bases and J dropped 1; count of bases not matched to a gene: 6. The germline gives CDR1 SEHNR, CDR2 FQNEAQ (reference sequence). There are 16 residues in the CDR3. The CDR3 DNA reads TGTGCCAGCAGCAAAAGCGGGAGGGCTCGCACAGATACGCAGTATTTT. Its protein is CASSKSGRARTDTQYF.

This rearrangement joins TRBV23-1 to TRBJ2-4; tentative D call: TRBD2 (5 bases). TRBV23-1 is reported as an ORF; its role is uncertain. The CDR3 runs to 14 residues. The germline V and J ends were trimmed by 1 base and 9 bases, with 13 bases remaining between them. The CDR3 bases are TGCGCCAGCAGTCAATTACTAGGCTCCGGCATTCAGTACTTC. Translated: CASSQLLGSGIQYF.

The chain couples TRBV7-3 to TRBJ1-1, with TRBD1 matching over 9 bases. V trimming: 8 bases; J trimming: 5 bases; junction bases outside the gene matches: 15. CDR3 length: 16 amino acids. Germline CDR1 is SGHTA and CDR2 is FQGTGA. This CDR3 is CASRAGQGSSGTEAFF. The CDR3 region has the DNA TGTGCCAGCCGAGCGGGACAGGGATCGTCTGGGACTGAAGCTTTCTTT.

The chain carries TRBV4-3 and TRBJ1-4; D gene ambiguous. The V gene's germline CDR1 is LGHNA and CDR2 YSLEER. The V end lost 1 base, the J end lost 0 bases, and 9 bases lay between the germline ends. This CDR3 comprises 16 residues. CDR3 DNA sequence: TGCGCCAGCAGCCAAGGCGTCACAGCAACTAATGAAAAACTGTTTTTT. Its translation: CASSQGVTATNEKLFF.

The chain is built from TRBV5-6 and TRBJ1-1; a possible D gene is TRBD1 (6 bases). V was trimmed by 4 bases and J by 1 base, leaving 8 bases between them. The CDR3 is 13 amino acids. The germline CDR1 and CDR2 sequences are SGHDT and YYEEEE. The CDR3 protein is CASSGQQNTEAFF. CDR3 DNA: TGTGCCAGCAGCGGACAGCAGAACACTGAAGCTTTCTTT.

This chain connects TRBV27 to TRBJ2-4; a possible D gene is TRBD2 (5 bases). The CDR3 runs 13 residues. V was trimmed by 5 bases and J by 3 bases, leaving 8 bases between them. CDR1 is MNHEY, CDR2 SMNVEV, per germline (reference sequence). The CDR3: CASSRDGKNIQYF. In DNA form, the CDR3 reads TGTGCCAGCAGTCGGGATGGCAAAAACATTCAGTACTTC.

The chain links TRBV7-9 to TRBJ2-5; 7 bases are shared with TRBD2. TRBJ2-7 explains the end of the DNA better; the J call may be wrong. The CDR3 loop spans 15 amino acids. Germline loops: CDR1 SEHNR, CDR2 FQNEAQ (reference sequence). For the CDR3, the DNA is TGTGCCAGCAGCCAACCTAGCGGCCTGGCCTACGAGCAGTACTTC. It encodes CASSQPSGLAYEQYF.

The rearrangement links TRBV10-1 to TRBJ2-7; 11 bases are shared with TRBD1. The junction had 7 bases not matched to a gene; V was cut back by 5 bases and J by 4 bases. This CDR3 comprises 15 residues. Looked up from germline, CDR1 is WNHNN and CDR2 is SYGVQD (reference sequence). CDR3: CASSTGTGGGYEQYF. In DNA form, the CDR3 reads TGCGCCAGCAGTACGGGGACAGGGGGGGGATACGAGCAGTACTTC.

The chain joins TRBV28 to TRBJ1-2; possibly TRBD1 for D (6 bases). This CDR3 has 15 amino acids. Germline V lookup: CDR1 MDHEN, CDR2 SYDVKM. The V gene lost 6 bases and the J gene lost 6 bases, with 20 bases spanning the gap. The CDR3: CASSNPVWGQDGYTF. DNA for the CDR3: TGTGCCAGCAGCAACCCAGTGTGGGGGCAGGATGGCTACACCTTC.

Only a few counts were recorded for this clone. The CDR3 here is CASSSGGEGYGNTIYF. The CDR3 region has the DNA TGTGCCAGCAGCTCAGGGGGCGAGGGCTATGGAAACACCATATATTTT. J is TRBJ1-3 and V is TRBV5-4; 8 bases match TRBD1. The CDR3 sequence is 16 residues long. V dropped 3 bases and J dropped 3; count of bases not matched to a gene: 8. Germline V lookup: CDR1 SGHNT, CDR2 YYREEE (reference sequence). Using reference TRBV5-4 and TRBJ1-3 for the parts outside the CDR3, the full variable domain is ETGVTQSPTHLIKTRGQQVTLRCSSQSGHNTVSWYQQALGQGPQFIFQYYREEENGRGNFPPRFSGLQFPNYSSELNVNALELDDSALYLCASSSGGEGYGNTIYFGEGSWLTVV.

The chain couples TRBV5-8 to TRBJ1-2, with TRBD1 matching over 7 bases. This CDR3 comprises 12 residues. From germline, CDR1 is SGHTS and CDR2 YDEGEE. The V segment lost 0 bases and the J segment 8 bases; nucleotides outside the gene matches: 1. Written as DNA, the CDR3 is TGTGCCAGCAGCTTGGGACAGGGAGGCTACACCTTC. Protein product: CASSLGQGGYTF.

The rearrangement uses TRBV28 and TRBJ1-1; D may be TRBD1 (6 bases). The CDR3 totals 14 residues. Germline V gene sequence: CDR1 MDHEN, CDR2 SYDVKM. Between the trimmed V and J ends, which lost 6 bases and 8 bases, there was a span of 19 bases. CDR3: CASRPPGQGREAFF. The CDR3 nucleotides are TGTGCCAGCAGACCACCGGGACAAGGGAGAGAAGCTTTCTTT.

The chain links TRBV30 to TRBJ1-4, with D unclear. The CDR3 sequence is 16 residues long. V shed 3 bases and J shed 0 bases, with 14 bases lying between them. Germline assignment: CDR1 GTSNPN and CDR2 SVGIG (reference sequence). The CDR3 reads CAWRMTLAATNEKLFF. For the CDR3, the DNA is TGTGCCTGGAGAATGACTTTGGCCGCAACTAATGAAAAACTGTTTTTT.

The chain combines TRBV6-1 with TRBJ1-1, with a tentative D call TRBD1 (5 bases). CDR3 length equals 14 residues. Trimming stripped 2 bases from V and 5 bases from J, with 12 bases between. CDR1 is MNHNS and CDR2 is SASEGT in the germline V gene. The CDR3, as DNA: TGTGCCAGCAGTGAATGGGGCAGCTTTACTGAAGCTTTCTTT. Protein: CASSEWGSFTEAFF.

In DNA, the CDR3 is TGTGCCAGCAGTCCGACAGGGTTGAGGACTGAAGCTTTCTTT. Translation gives CASSPTGLRTEAFF. The J gene is TRBJ1-1, the V gene TRBV27, with 7 nucleotides matching TRBD1. The V segment lost 5 bases and the J segment 5 bases; nucleotides outside the gene matches: 8. Germline loops: CDR1 MNHEY, CDR2 SMNVEV (reference sequence). This CDR3 is 14 amino acids long.

This clone was observed a handful of times. This chain links TRBV6-1 with TRBJ1-5, with 7 bases identical to TRBD1. The J segment lost 3 bases and the V segment lost 1 base, leaving 3 bases of the junction unmatched. CDR1 is MNHNS and CDR2 is SASEGT in the germline V gene. The CDR3 loop spans 15 amino acids. The CDR3 sequence: CASSEGGTVNQPQHF. The CDR3, as DNA: TGTGCCAGCAGTGAAGGAGGGACAGTCAATCAGCCCCAGCATTTT.

V gene TRBV6-5 combines with J gene TRBJ2-5; possibly TRBD2 for D (5 bases). TRBJ2-7 explains the end of the DNA better; the J call may be wrong. The germline V gene has CDR1 MNHEY and CDR2 SVGAGI. CDR3 length: 16 residues. The CDR3 loop reads CASSYGSPMGPYEQYF. The CDR3, as DNA: TGTGCCAGCAGTTACGGGAGCCCCATGGGCCCCTACGAGCAGTACTTC.

The table lists this clone with a few counts. The rearrangement links TRBV7-6 to TRBJ2-5, with 8 nucleotides matching TRBD1. CDR3 length: 19 amino acids. Looked up from germline, CDR1 is SGHVS and CDR2 is FNYEAQ. The V and J ends lost 5 bases and 5 bases, in that order; junction bases with no gene match: 22. This CDR3 reads CASSHTPPFLTGERETQYF. For the CDR3, the DNA is TGTGCCAGCAGCCACACCCCCCCTTTTTTGACAGGGGAGAGGGAGACCCAGTACTTC.